This TCR beta chain comes out of a study of blood T cell repertoires in COVID-19. Study in general: The origin of the acute and convalescent COVID-19 samples was the United States, Italy and Spain. PBMCs, B-cell-depleted T cells, or T cells provided the cDNA or gDNA that made up the material.

Libraries were prepared by immunoSEQ multiplex PCR; TCRdb keeps only in-frame clonotypes and omits some of them. The data contain 100,000 to 150,000 clones, approximately 80% of them singletons. Per germline, CDR1 SGHDT and CDR2 YYEEEE. The V and J ends lost 0 bases and 0 bases respectively, with 13 bases between them. CDR3 length: 16 residues. The sample comprised peripheral blood. V is TRBV5-6 and J is TRBJ2-7, with D tentatively TRBD2 (5 bases). This TCR was sampled from a man aged 55 to 70 with acute or convalescent COVID-19. The CDR3 sequence: CASSLEGGLSSYEQYF. CDR3 in DNA: TGTGCCAGCAGCTTGGAGGGCGGGCTGAGCTCCTACGAGCAGTACTTC.